What follows are 24 T cell receptor beta chains derived from one specimen sequenced in a study of blood T cell repertoires in COVID-19. Clones were read by immunoSEQ multiplex PCR, and TCRdb kept only the in-frame ones, dropping some. The sample shows about 170,000 clones, around nine tenths of them seen only once. Sample: peripheral blood. These receptors all come from a man younger than 35 with active or convalescent COVID-19.

The V call is TRBV15, the J call TRBJ1-1, with 9 bases aligning to TRBD1. V lost 3 bases and J lost 8; bases outside the gene matches: 4. In germline, CDR1 is LNHNV, CDR2 YYDKDF (reference sequence). The CDR3 spans 13 residues. The CDR3 loop is CATSSGQGWEAFF. The CDR3 nucleotides are TGTGCCACCAGCAGTGGACAGGGGTGGGAAGCTTTCTTT. Full variable domain (remainder filled in from reference TRBV15 and TRBJ1-1): DAMVIQNPRYQVTQFGKPVTLSCSQTLNHNVMYWYQQKSSQAPKLLFHYYDKDFNNEADTPDNFQSRRPNTSFCFLDIRSPGLGDTAMYLCATSSGQGWEAFFGQGTRLTVV.

This clone was found once. The chain carries TRBV2 and TRBJ2-2, with a possible D match to TRBD1 (5 bases). This CDR3 spans 13 amino acids. CDR1 is SNHLY, CDR2 FYNNEI, per germline. V lost 6 bases, J lost 6 bases, and 11 bases lay in between. CDR3 in DNA: TGTGCCAGCAGATCAACAGGTGCCGGGGAGCTGTTTTTT. This encodes CASRSTGAGELFF.

The V and J genes are TRBV5-1 and TRBJ2-2; TRBD1 aligns across 7 bases. The V segment lost 1 base and the J segment 5 bases; nucleotides outside the gene matches: 11. The germline V gene has CDR1 SGHRS and CDR2 YFSETQ. The CDR3 is 17 amino acids. CDR3 region: CASSLIPWDSGTGELFF. In nucleotides, the CDR3 is TGCGCCAGCAGCTTGATCCCCTGGGACAGCGGTACCGGGGAGCTGTTTTTT.

Only a few counts were recorded for this clone. The V gene is TRBV3-1 (or the pseudogene TRBV3-2), the J gene TRBJ1-2, with D possibly matching TRBD1 (6 bases). This CDR3 region has 16 residues. V lost 1 base to trimming and J lost 4 bases, with 16 bases between them. Germline V gene sequence: CDR1 LGHDT, CDR2 YNNKEL (reference sequence). CDR3 sequence: CASSQGWQGLTYGYTF. CDR3 coding DNA: TGTGCCAGCAGCCAAGGCTGGCAGGGGTTAACCTATGGCTACACCTTC.

The J gene is TRBJ2-7, the V gene TRBV6-5, with D possibly being TRBD1 (6 bases). Trimming removed 7 bases from V and 3 bases from J, with 13 bases in between. CDR3 length equals 13 residues. Germline-derived CDR1 and CDR2 are MNHEY and SVGAGI. The CDR3 sequence is CASKLDRLYEQYF. The CDR3 nucleotides are TGTGCCAGCAAGCTAGACAGGCTCTACGAGCAGTACTTC.

The chain couples TRBV2 to TRBJ2-1; maybe TRBD1 (5 bases). CDR1 and CDR2 (germline): SNHLY, FYNNEI. The CDR3 is made up of 16 amino acids. The V end was cut by 1 base, the J end by 6 bases, with 16 bases between. CDR3 amino acids: CASSEGATAFFNEQFF. CDR3 sequence (DNA): TGTGCCAGCAGTGAAGGGGCGACAGCTTTTTTCAATGAGCAGTTCTTC.

The V and J genes are TRBV29-1 and TRBJ2-7; TRBD1 agrees at 8 bases. Germline V gene lookup returns CDR1 SQVTM and CDR2 ANQGSEA. The CDR3 spans 12 residues. V was pared by 7 bases and J by 6 bases, with 8 bases of the junction left unmatched. The CDR3 DNA reads as TGCAGCGAATGGACAGGGTCGGGCGAGCAGTACTTC. Its protein product is CSEWTGSGEQYF.

The V and J genes are TRBV5-1 and TRBJ2-2, with TRBD1 matching 9 bases. Germline values: CDR1 SGHRS, CDR2 YFSETQ. There are 16 residues in the CDR3. Trimming took 8 bases from V and 5 from J; bases not matched to a gene: 13. The CDR3 nucleotides are TGCGCCAGTCAGAACAGGGGGCGCATTCTGACCGGGGAGCTGTTTTTT. Its translation is CASQNRGRILTGELFF.

The chain's CDR3 is CASSYETGETEAFF. In DNA, the CDR3 is TGTGCCAGCAGTTACGAGACAGGGGAAACTGAAGCTTTCTTT. The chain combines TRBV6-6 with TRBJ1-1, with 8 bases lining up with TRBD1. The CDR3 is 14 amino acids. The J segment lost 5 bases and the V segment lost 2 bases, leaving 4 bases of the junction unmatched. CDR1 and CDR2 from the germline V gene are MNHNY and SVGAGI (reference sequence).

V is TRBV19 and J is TRBJ2-7, with 8 nucleotides matching TRBD2. This CDR3 contains 13 residues. CDR1 LNHDA and CDR2 SQIVND come from the germline V gene (reference sequence). The V and J ends lost 6 bases and 7 bases, in that order; junction bases with no gene match: 8. The CDR3 reads CASRLAGSWEQYF. The CDR3 DNA reads as TGTGCCAGTAGATTAGCGGGAAGCTGGGAGCAGTACTTC.

The chain is built from TRBV19 and TRBJ1-2; possible D gene TRBD1, 5 bases. Trimming took off 7 bases at V and 5 bases at J, with 17 bases between the two ends. Germline CDR1 is LNHDA and CDR2 is SQIVND (reference sequence). There are 14 residues in the CDR3. This CDR3 is CASTFTDSLYGYTF. For the CDR3, the DNA is TGTGCCAGTACTTTCACCGACAGTTTATATGGCTACACCTTC. Drawing the rest from reference TRBV19 and TRBJ1-2, the complete variable domain is DGGITQSPKYLFRKEGQNVTLSCEQNLNHDAMYWYRQDPGQGLRLIYYSQIVNDFQKGDIAEGYSVSREKKESFPLTVTSAQKNPTAFYLCASTFTDSLYGYTFGSGTRLTVV.

The chain joins TRBV7-2 to TRBJ2-2; 7 positions agree with TRBD1. CDR3 length equals 17 residues. Germline CDR1 reads SGHTA; CDR2 reads FQGNSA. V lost 2 bases and J lost 5; bases outside the gene matches: 11. CDR3 in DNA: TGTGCCAGCAGCTTATACCGACAGGGATTTCGGACCGGGGAGCTGTTTTTT. Amino acids: CASSLYRQGFRTGELFF.

V usage is TRBV21-1 and J usage is TRBJ1-5; the table names TRBD1, a call not compared with the DNA. TRBV21-1 is described as a pseudogene. This CDR3 has 16 amino acids. The CDR3 DNA reads as TGTGCCAGCAGCAAAGAAGATGACAGCTGCAATCAGCCCCAGCATTTT. The encoded protein is CASSKEDDSCNQPQHF.

The chain employs TRBV5-1 and TRBJ2-1, with a possible D match to TRBD2 (6 bases). There are 15 residues in the CDR3. Germline V CDR1 and CDR2: SGHRS, YFSETQ. Trimming shortened V by 6 bases and J by 7 bases, and 20 bases separated the two germline ends. DNA of the CDR3: TGCGCCAGCAACCTTTTAGCGGAGGTAGGAAATGAGCAGTTCTTC. Translated: CASNLLAEVGNEQFF.

This clone was detected only once. V gene TRBV7-8 combines with J gene TRBJ1-6; 9 bases align to TRBD1. Germline V CDR1 and CDR2: SGHVS, FQNEAQ. J gave up 9 bases and V 5 bases, and 17 bases lay outside the gene matches. This CDR3 spans 18 amino acids. The CDR3 DNA is TGTGCCAGCAGCCAATACCGAGAAACAGGGGGCCTCTTTTCACCCCTCCACTTT. This gives the protein CASSQYRETGGLFSPLHF.

The chain combines TRBV30 with TRBJ2-1; TRBD2 matches 7 bases. Germline-derived CDR1 and CDR2 are GTSNPN and SVGIG (reference sequence). This CDR3 has 15 amino acids. V was pared by 0 bases and J by 2 bases, with 4 bases of the junction left unmatched. CDR3 nucleotide sequence: TGTGCCTGGAGTGTCAGGAGCGGGGCCTACAATGAGCAGTTCTTC. It specifies CAWSVRSGAYNEQFF.

The genes are TRBV5-7 and TRBJ1-4, with TRBD1 matching 9 bases. TRBV5-7 is given ORF status, its function remaining uncertain. V lost 2 bases and J lost 4; bases outside the gene matches: 9. The CDR3 spans 17 residues. CDR3 sequence reads: CASSFPGQGLDNEKLFF. The DNA for the CDR3 is TGTGCCAGCAGCTTTCCCGGACAGGGGTTGGATAATGAAAAACTGTTTTTT.

The V call is TRBV30, the J call TRBJ1-2; weak D call: TRBD1 (5 bases). Germline V gene sequence: CDR1 GTSNPN, CDR2 SVGIG (reference sequence). The CDR3 extends over 13 amino acids. V was pared by 8 bases and J by 2 bases, with 15 bases between. CDR3 in DNA: TGTGCCGGCCGAGGAGGGGAAAACTATGGCTACACCTTC. This gives the protein CAGRGGENYGYTF.

V gene TRBV28 combines with J gene TRBJ2-7; D is perhaps TRBD1 (6 bases). V lost 4 bases to trimming and J lost 4 bases, with 11 bases between them. The germline CDR1 and CDR2 sequences are MDHEN and SYDVKM. The CDR3 runs to 13 residues. The CDR3 nucleotides read TGTGCCAGCAGTTCCGGGGACAAGTACGAGCAGTACGTC. Translation: CASSSGDKYEQYV.

As for this clone: One end of the junction varies from germline; a read error may be responsible. The V call is TRBV7-7, the J call TRBJ2-2, with D possibly TRBD2 on 5 matching bases. The CDR3 totals 15 residues. Germline values: CDR1 SSHAT, CDR2 FNYEAQ (reference sequence). In nucleotides, the CDR3 is TGTGCTAGCAGCCTGCACTACGGGGACACCGGGGAGCTGTTTTTT. This encodes CASSLHYGDTGELFF.

This clone was counted once. The chain carries TRBV18 and TRBJ2-5; possibly TRBD2 for D (7 bases). Trimming removed 10 bases at V and 1 base at J, with 19 bases between. The germline CDR1 and CDR2 sequences are KGHSH and LQKENI. CDR3 length equals 15 residues. This CDR3 is CATGIQRGAQETQYF. The CDR3 DNA sequence: TGTGCCACAGGCATCCAACGGGGGGCCCAAGAGACCCAGTACTTC.

The V call is TRBV7-8, the J call TRBJ2-2, with D unresolved. Per the germline V gene, CDR1 is SGHVS and CDR2 is FQNEAQ. The V end lost 6 bases, the J end lost 1 base, and 3 bases lay between the germline ends. This CDR3 is 12 amino acids long. The CDR3 reads CASSRNTGELFF. Here the CDR3 DNA reads TGTGCCAGCAGTCGGAACACCGGGGAGCTGTTTTTT.

V and J are TRBV19 and TRBJ2-4, with D possibly being TRBD1 (6 bases). Germline V gene data show CDR1 as LNHDA and CDR2 as SQIVND (reference sequence). V was clipped by 5 bases and J by 2 bases, with 13 bases between them. This CDR3 contains 15 residues. CDR3 coding DNA: TGTGCCAGTAGTGAAGCCAGGGGTTCCAAAAACATTCAGTACTTC. Encoded protein: CASSEARGSKNIQYF.

This chain links TRBV4-2 with TRBJ1-6, with D uncertain. Looked up from germline, CDR1 is LGHNA and CDR2 is YNFKEQ. This CDR3 comprises 13 residues. V was pared by 5 bases and J by 10 bases, with 12 bases between. The CDR3 DNA is TGTGCCAGCAGCTCGCAGGAATTCTCACCCCTCCACTTT. Amino acids: CASSSQEFSPLHF.